The clone carrying this TCR beta chain has a handful of counts. The antigen remains unidentified. The CDR3 totals 15 residues. V was shortened by 1 base and J by 3 bases, with 12 bases between the two germline ends. Germline V gene lookup returns CDR1 MNHNY and CDR2 SVGAGI (reference sequence). The entry originates in a study of T-cell memory formation after mild COVID-19. TCRdb analysed the 5' RACE reads with MiXCR anew, one entry per CDR3 protein. The sample includes 90,000 to 120,000 distinct CDR3 sequences, about 15% of them seen just once. Broader study findings: The appearance of some responding clones in pre-infection memory suggested that cross-reactive memory joined.

This clonotype originated in a man aged 18-30 years who had mild COVID-19 (a few samples of this study predate the infection). Cell type and time point are not known. The sample was PBMCs or a T cell subset sorted from them (not recorded which). The V call is TRBV6-6, the J call TRBJ2-5, with D perhaps assigned TRBD1 or TRBD2 (5 bases each). DNA of the CDR3: TGTGCCAGCAGTTACTGGACCGGGACCAAAGAGACCCAGTACTTC. Amino acid sequence: CASSYWTGTKETQYF.